These 11 T cell receptor beta chains came from one sample sequenced in a study of T-cell reconstitution after alpha-beta-depleted transplantation in children. Preparation of the TCRbeta library was carried out with unique molecular identifiers. TCRdb reprocessed the PCR reads via MiXCR and lists one record per CDR3 protein. The repertoire holds around 440,000 distinct CDR3 sequences, with about 10% as singletons. The sample consisted of PBMCs, taken before TCRalphabeta/CD19-depleted stem cell transplant. These TCRs come from a child aged 2 to 10 with inherited bone marrow failure, due to receive a stem cell transplant.

This clonotype was picked up many times. The V gene is TRBV28, the J gene TRBJ2-5; TRBD2 agrees at 11 bases. V lost 5 bases and J lost 4; bases outside the gene matches: 6. The CDR3 contains 15 residues. Germline V lookup: CDR1 MDHEN, CDR2 SYDVKM. The CDR3 here is CASSATSGTGETQYF. CDR3 nucleotides: TGTGCCAGCAGTGCGACTAGCGGGACTGGAGAGACCCAGTACTTC.

Many counts were recorded for this clonotype. CDR3 amino acids: CASSLPLGQGANIQYF. CDR3 nucleotide sequence: TGTGCCAGCAGTTTACCCCTCGGACAGGGGGCAAACATTCAGTACTTC. V is TRBV28 and J is TRBJ2-4, with 11 bases that match TRBD1. CDR1 is MDHEN and CDR2 is SYDVKM in the germline V gene. The CDR3 extends over 16 amino acids. After removal of 2 bases from V and 6 bases from J, the junction contained 6 bases not matched to a gene.

Ten or more counts support this clonotype. J is TRBJ2-2 and V is TRBV4-2; either TRBD1 or TRBD2 may fit D (7 bases each). The CDR3 contains 16 residues. V gave up 4 bases and J gave up 5 bases, with 17 bases separating them. Germline V CDR1 and CDR2: LGHNA, YNFKEQ. CDR3 region: CASSPRGGAETGELFF. The CDR3 bases are TGTGCCAGCAGCCCCAGGGGGGGCGCGGAGACCGGGGAGCTGTTTTTT.

The chain links TRBV11-2 to TRBJ2-7; maybe TRBD1 (6 bases). The CDR3 runs 11 residues. Trimming pared 9 bases from V and 5 bases from J, leaving 11 bases between. Germline CDR1 is SGHAT and CDR2 is FQNNGV. CDR3 loop: CASRGFHEQYF. Written as DNA, the CDR3 is TGTGCCAGTAGGGGGTTCCACGAGCAGTACTTC.

This clonotype was seen only a few times. The chain couples TRBV18 to TRBJ1-5; D is unresolved. Germline assignment: CDR1 KGHSH and CDR2 LQKENI. This CDR3 is 16 amino acids long. Deletions cut 6 bases from V and 0 bases from J, with 15 bases between. CDR3 amino acids: CASSTTRINSNQPQHF. The CDR3 DNA reads TGTGCCAGCTCTACCACCCGGATCAATAGCAATCAGCCCCAGCATTTT.

This clonotype was seen only a few times. The CDR3 sequence is CASSQEWAGRDTGELFF. The CDR3 bases are TGTGCCAGCAGCCAAGAATGGGCGGGAAGGGACACCGGGGAGCTGTTTTTT. The chain combines TRBV3-1 with TRBJ2-2, with a weak D call TRBD2 (6 bases). The V end lost 0 bases, the J end lost 3 bases, and 14 bases lay between the germline ends. CDR1 is LGHDT and CDR2 is YNNKEL in the germline V gene (reference sequence). The CDR3 is 17 amino acids.

This clonotype was detected ten times or more. This chain links TRBV27 with TRBJ2-7, with D possibly matching TRBD1 (5 bases). Germline loops: CDR1 MNHEY, CDR2 SMNVEV (reference sequence). The CDR3 contains 14 residues. V gave up 5 bases and J gave up 4 bases, with 15 bases separating them. The CDR3 sequence is CASSLGPGQYEQYF. Here the CDR3 DNA reads TGTGCCAGCAGTCTCGGGCCAGGACAATACGAGCAGTACTTC.

This clonotype was picked up many times. V is TRBV4-3 and J is TRBJ2-1, with 7 bases that match TRBD2. The V gene end was trimmed by 0 bases and the J gene end by 4 bases; junction bases not matched to a gene: 6. The CDR3 contains 16 residues. Per the germline V gene, CDR1 is LGHNA and CDR2 is YSLEER. CDR3 sequence reads: CASSQDRRLAYNEQFF. The CDR3 nucleotides read TGCGCCAGCAGCCAAGATCGGCGACTAGCTTACAATGAGCAGTTCTTC.

V and J are TRBV10-1 and TRBJ2-3, with a possible D match to TRBD2 (5 bases). V was cut by 4 bases and J by 6 bases, with 14 bases left in between. The CDR3 is made up of 14 amino acids. CDR1 and CDR2 (germline): WNHNN, SYGVQD (reference sequence). The CDR3, as DNA: TGCGCCAGCAGTGCCGTGGGAGAGATGGATACGCAGTATTTT. It specifies CASSAVGEMDTQYF.

This clonotype has a count of ten or more. This chain connects TRBV24-1 to TRBJ1-5; tentative D call: TRBD1 (6 bases). The CDR3 is 15 amino acids. V was trimmed by 4 bases and J by 3 bases, leaving 12 bases between them. CDR1 KGHDR and CDR2 SFDVKD come from the germline V gene. The CDR3 here is CATSESGADNQPQHF. The CDR3 coding sequence is TGTGCCACCAGTGAATCAGGGGCGGACAATCAGCCCCAGCATTTT.

This clonotype was counted ten times or more. The chain carries TRBV5-1 and TRBJ2-3, with D possibly being TRBD2 (6 bases). From germline, CDR1 is SGHRS and CDR2 YFSETQ. This CDR3 is built from 15 residues. The ends were cut back, 5 bases at V and 1 base at J, with 14 bases in the middle. CDR3 in DNA: TGCGCCAGCAGGCCCACGGGACTGGGCACAGATACGCAGTATTTT. Its translation is CASRPTGLGTDTQYF. Full variable domain (rest looked up from reference TRBV5-1 and TRBJ2-3): KAGVTQTPRYLIKTRGQQVTLSCSPISGHRSVSWYQQTPGQGLQFLFEYFSETQRNKGNFPGRFSGRQFSNSRSEMNVSTLELGDSALYLCASRPTGLGTDTQYFGPGTRLTVL.